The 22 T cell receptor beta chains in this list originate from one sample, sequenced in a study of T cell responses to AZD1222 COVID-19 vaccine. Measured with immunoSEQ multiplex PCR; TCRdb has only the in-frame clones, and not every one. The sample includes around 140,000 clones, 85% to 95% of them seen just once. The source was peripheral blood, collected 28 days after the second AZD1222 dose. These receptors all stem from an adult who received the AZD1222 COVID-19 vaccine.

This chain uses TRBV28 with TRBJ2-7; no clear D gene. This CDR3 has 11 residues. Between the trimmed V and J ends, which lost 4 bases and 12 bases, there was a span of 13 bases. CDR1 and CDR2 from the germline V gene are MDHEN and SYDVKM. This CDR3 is CASSSKVTPYF. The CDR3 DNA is TGTGCCAGCAGTTCTAAAGTGACACCGTACTTC.

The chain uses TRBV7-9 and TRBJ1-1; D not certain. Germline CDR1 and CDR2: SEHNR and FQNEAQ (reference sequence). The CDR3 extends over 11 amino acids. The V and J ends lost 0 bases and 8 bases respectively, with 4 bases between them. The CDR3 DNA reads TGTGCCAGCAGCTTAGCTGCCGAAGCTTTCTTT. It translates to CASSLAAEAFF.

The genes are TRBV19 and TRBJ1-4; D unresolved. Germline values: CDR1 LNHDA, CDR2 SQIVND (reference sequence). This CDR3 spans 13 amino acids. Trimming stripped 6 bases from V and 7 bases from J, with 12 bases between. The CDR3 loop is CASRSASPEKLFF. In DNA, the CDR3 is TGTGCCAGTAGGAGTGCTAGCCCTGAAAAACTGTTTTTT.

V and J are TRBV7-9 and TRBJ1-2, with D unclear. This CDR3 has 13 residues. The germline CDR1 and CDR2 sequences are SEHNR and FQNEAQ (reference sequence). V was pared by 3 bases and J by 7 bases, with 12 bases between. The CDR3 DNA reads TGTGCCAGCAGCTTTTTTTATGGGGTTGGCTACACCTTC. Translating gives CASSFFYGVGYTF.

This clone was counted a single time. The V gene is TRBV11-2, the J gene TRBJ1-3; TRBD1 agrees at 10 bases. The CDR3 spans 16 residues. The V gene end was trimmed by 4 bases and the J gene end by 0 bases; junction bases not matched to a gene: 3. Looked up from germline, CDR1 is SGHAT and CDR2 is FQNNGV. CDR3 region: CASSSTGGVSGNTIYF. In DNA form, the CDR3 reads TGTGCCAGCAGCTCGACAGGGGGCGTCTCTGGAAACACCATATATTTT.

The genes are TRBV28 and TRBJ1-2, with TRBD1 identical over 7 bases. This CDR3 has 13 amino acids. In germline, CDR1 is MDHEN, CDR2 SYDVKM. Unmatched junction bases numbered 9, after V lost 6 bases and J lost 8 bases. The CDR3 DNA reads TGTGCCAGCAGGAAGCCGGGACAGACGGGCTACACCTTC. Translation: CASRKPGQTGYTF.

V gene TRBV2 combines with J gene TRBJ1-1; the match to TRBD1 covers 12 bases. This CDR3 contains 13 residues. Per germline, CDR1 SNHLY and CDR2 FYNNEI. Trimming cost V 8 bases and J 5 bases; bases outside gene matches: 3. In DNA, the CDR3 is TGTGCCAGCGGGGGACAGGGGGCGACTGAAGCTTTCTTT. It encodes CASGGQGATEAFF.

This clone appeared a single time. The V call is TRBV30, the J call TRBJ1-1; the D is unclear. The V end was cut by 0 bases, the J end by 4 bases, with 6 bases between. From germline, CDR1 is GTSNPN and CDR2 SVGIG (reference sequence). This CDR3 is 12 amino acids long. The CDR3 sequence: CAWSVRSTEAFF. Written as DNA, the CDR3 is TGTGCCTGGAGTGTACGGAGCACTGAAGCTTTCTTT.

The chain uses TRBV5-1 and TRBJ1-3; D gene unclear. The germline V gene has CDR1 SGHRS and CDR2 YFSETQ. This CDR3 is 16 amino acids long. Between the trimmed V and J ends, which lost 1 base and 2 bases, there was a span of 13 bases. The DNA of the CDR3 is TGCGCCAGCAGCTTGATGTACCGAGGAGCTGGAAACACCATATATTTT. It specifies CASSLMYRGAGNTIYF.

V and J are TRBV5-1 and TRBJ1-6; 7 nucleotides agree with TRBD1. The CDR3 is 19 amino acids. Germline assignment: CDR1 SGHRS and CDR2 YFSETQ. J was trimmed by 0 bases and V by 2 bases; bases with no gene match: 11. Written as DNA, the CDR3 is TGCGCCAGCAGCTTAGGGGACAGCTGGTCCCCCTCCTATAATTCACCCCTCCACTTT. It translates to CASSLGDSWSPSYNSPLHF. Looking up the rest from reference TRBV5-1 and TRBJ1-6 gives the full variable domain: KAGVTQTPRYLIKTRGQQVTLSCSPISGHRSVSWYQQTPGQGLQFLFEYFSETQRNKGNFPGRFSGRQFSNSRSEMNVSTLELGDSALYLCASSLGDSWSPSYNSPLHFGNGTRLTVT.

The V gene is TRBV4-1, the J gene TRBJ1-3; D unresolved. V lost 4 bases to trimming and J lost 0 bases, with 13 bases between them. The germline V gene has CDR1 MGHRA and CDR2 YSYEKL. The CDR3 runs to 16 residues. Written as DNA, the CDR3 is TGCGCCAGCAGCCCCCAGGCCTTCAGCTCTGGAAACACCATATATTTT. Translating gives CASSPQAFSSGNTIYF.

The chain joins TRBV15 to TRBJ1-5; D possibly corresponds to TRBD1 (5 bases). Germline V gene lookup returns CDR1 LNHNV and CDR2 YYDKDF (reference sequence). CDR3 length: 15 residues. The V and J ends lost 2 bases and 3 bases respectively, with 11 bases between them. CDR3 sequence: CATSRHRTTNQPQHF. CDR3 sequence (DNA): TGTGCCACCAGCAGACATCGGACAACCAATCAGCCCCAGCATTTT.

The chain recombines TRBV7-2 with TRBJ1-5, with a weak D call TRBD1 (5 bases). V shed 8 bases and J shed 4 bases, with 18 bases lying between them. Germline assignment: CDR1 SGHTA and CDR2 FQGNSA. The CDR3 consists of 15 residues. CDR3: CASSLEDGGNQPQHF. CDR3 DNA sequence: TGTGCCAGCTCCCTCGAGGATGGGGGGAATCAGCCCCAGCATTTT. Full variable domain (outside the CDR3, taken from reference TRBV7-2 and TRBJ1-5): GAGVSQSPSNKVTEKGKDVELRCDPISGHTALYWYRQSLGQGLEFLIYFQGNSAPDKSGLPSDRFSAERTGGSVSTLTIQRTQQEDSAVYLCASSLEDGGNQPQHFGDGTRLSIL.

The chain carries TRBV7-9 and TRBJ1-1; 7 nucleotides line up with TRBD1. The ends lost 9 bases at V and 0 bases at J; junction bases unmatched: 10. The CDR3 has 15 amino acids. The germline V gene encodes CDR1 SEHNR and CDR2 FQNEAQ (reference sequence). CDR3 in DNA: TGTGCCAGTCATGACCAGGGACAGATGAACACTGAAGCTTTCTTT. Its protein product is CASHDQGQMNTEAFF.

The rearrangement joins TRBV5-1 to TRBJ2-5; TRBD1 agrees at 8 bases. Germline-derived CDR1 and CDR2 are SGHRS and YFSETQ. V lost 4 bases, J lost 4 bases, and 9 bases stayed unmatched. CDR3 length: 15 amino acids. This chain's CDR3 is CASSPDGQGGETQYF. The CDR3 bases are TGCGCCAGCAGCCCGGACGGACAGGGAGGAGAGACCCAGTACTTC.

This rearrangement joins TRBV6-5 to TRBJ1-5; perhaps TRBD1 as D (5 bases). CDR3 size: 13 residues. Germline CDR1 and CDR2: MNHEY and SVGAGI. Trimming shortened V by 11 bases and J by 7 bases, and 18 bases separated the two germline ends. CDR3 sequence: CAATLGGGQPQHF. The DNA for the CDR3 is TGTGCCGCTACTCTCGGGGGAGGCCAGCCCCAGCATTTT.

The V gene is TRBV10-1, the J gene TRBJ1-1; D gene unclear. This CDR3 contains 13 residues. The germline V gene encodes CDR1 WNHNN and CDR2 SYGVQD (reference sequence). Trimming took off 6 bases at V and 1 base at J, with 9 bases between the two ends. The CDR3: CASRIKSNTEAFF. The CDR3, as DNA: TGCGCCAGCAGGATCAAGTCGAACACTGAAGCTTTCTTT.

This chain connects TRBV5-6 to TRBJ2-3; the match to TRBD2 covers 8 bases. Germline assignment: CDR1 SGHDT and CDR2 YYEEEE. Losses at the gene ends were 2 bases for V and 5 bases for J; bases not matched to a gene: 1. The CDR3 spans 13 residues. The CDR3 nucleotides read TGTGCCAGCAGCTTCGGGAGGGGAGATACGCAGTATTTT. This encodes CASSFGRGDTQYF.

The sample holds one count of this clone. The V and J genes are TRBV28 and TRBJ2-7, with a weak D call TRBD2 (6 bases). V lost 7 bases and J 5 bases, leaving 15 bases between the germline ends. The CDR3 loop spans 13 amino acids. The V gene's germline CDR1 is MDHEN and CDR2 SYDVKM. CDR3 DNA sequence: TGTGCCAGCACCTGGGGCGGGAAAGACGAGCAGTACTTC. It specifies CASTWGGKDEQYF.

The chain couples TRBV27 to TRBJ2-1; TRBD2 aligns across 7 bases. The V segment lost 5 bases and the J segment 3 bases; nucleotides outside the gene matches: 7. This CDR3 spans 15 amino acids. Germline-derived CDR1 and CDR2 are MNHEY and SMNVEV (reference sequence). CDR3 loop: CASSGERDNYNEQFF. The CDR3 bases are TGTGCCAGCAGTGGAGAGCGGGATAACTACAATGAGCAGTTCTTC.

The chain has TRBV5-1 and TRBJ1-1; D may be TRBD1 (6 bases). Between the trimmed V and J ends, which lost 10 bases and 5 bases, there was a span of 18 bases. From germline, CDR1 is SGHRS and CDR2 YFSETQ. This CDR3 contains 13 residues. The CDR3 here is CASTPEGGTEAFF. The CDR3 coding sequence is TGCGCCTCCACCCCGGAAGGGGGGACTGAAGCTTTCTTT.

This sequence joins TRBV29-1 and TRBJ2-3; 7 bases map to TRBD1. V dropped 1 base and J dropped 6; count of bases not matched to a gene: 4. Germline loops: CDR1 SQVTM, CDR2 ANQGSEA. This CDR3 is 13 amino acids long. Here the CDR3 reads CSVEVTGADTQYF. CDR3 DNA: TGCAGCGTTGAAGTCACAGGGGCGGATACGCAGTATTTT.